This is a list of T cell receptor beta chains from one sample in a study of blood T cell repertoires in COVID-19. Some clones are missing from TCRdb's copy, which holds only in-frame ones; the method was immunoSEQ multiplex PCR. The sample includes roughly 250,000 clones, 83% of them seen just once. The specimen was peripheral blood. The receptor source for this set is a woman aged 50 to 65 with acute or convalescent COVID-19. CDR3s include the opening cysteine and the closing phenylalanine or tryptophan. The D gene is left open where the match is weak. Only part of the rows carry a size: once, few, many, or a class if the clone is expanded.

v_call	j_call	clone_size	d_call	cdr3_nt	cdr3_aa
TRBV7-9	TRBJ1-2	-	-	TGTGCCAGCAGTCGGACGGGAAACTATGGCTACACCTTC	CASSRTGNYGYTF
TRBV7-9	TRBJ1-6	-	-	TGTGCCAGCGGCGGCAGTCGTGATTCACCCCTCCACTTT	CASGGSRDSPLHF
TRBV4-2	TRBJ2-1	-	-	TGTGCCAGCAGCCAAGATCAGGCGGTGGGGGGCAATGAGCAGTTCTTC	CASSQDQAVGGNEQFF
TRBV19	TRBJ2-2	-	-	TGTGCCAGTACCGGGGCCGGGGAGCTGTTTTTT	CASTGAGELFF
TRBV27	TRBJ1-5	-	-	TGTGCCAGCAGTTTGACAGCATATAGCAATCAGCCCCAGCATTTT	CASSLTAYSNQPQHF
TRBV24-1	TRBJ2-7	-	TRBD1	TGTGCCACCAGCTCTGGACAGGGAAACTCCTACGAGCAGTACTTC	CATSSGQGNSYEQYF
TRBV20-1	TRBJ1-2	few	-	TGCAGTGCTAGCGAGGCGTATGGCTACACCTTC	CSASEAYGYTF
TRBV28	TRBJ2-6	-	TRBD2	TGTGCCAGCAGTTTATTCTCGGGGGGTCTTAGGGCCAACGTCCTGACTTTC	CASSLFSGGLRANVLTF
TRBV7-9	TRBJ2-1	-	TRBD1	TGTGCCAGCAGCTTATTAACGGGACAGCACAATGAGCAGTTCTTC	CASSLLTGQHNEQFF
TRBV6-5	TRBJ2-1	-	-	TGTGCCAGCAGTCAGCCGCAGGGAATCAATGAGCAGTTCTTC	CASSQPQGINEQFF
TRBV25-1	TRBJ2-7	few	-	TGTGCCAGCAGTGATCGCCGGGACGGGAGCTACGAGCAGTACTTC	CASSDRRDGSYEQYF
TRBV9	TRBJ1-5	once	-	TGTGCCAGCAGCCCCGGGAGCAATCAGCCCCAGCATTTT	CASSPGSNQPQHF
TRBV5-4	TRBJ1-6	-	TRBD1	TGTGCCAGCAGCTCAGCCGGGACAGGGGGCTCCTATAATTCACCCCTCCACTTT	CASSSAGTGGSYNSPLHF
TRBV5-1	TRBJ2-2	-	-	TGCGCCAGCAGCTTATCGGAGCAGCCGAACACCGGGGAGCTGTTTTTT	CASSLSEQPNTGELFF
TRBV5-4	TRBJ2-3	-	TRBD1	TGTGCCAGCAGCTTGGAGGGGGCCTTTAGCACAGATACGCAGTATTTT	CASSLEGAFSTDTQYF
TRBV7-2	TRBJ2-1	-	-	TGTGCCAGCAGCCGCGAGGGGGTTTCCTACAATGAGCAGTTCTTC	CASSREGVSYNEQFF
TRBV18	TRBJ2-1	-	-	TGTGCCAGCTCACCACCAGCCGGTAGCTTGGGTGAGCAGTTCTTC	CASSPPAGSLGEQFF
TRBV4-1	TRBJ2-1	-	-	TGCGCCAGCAGCCTCAACAGGGATGAGCAGTTCTTC	CASSLNRDEQFF
TRBV2	TRBJ2-2	once	-	TGTGCCAGCACTTTTCAGACTAGTATTGCCGGGGAGCTGTTTTTT	CASTFQTSIAGELFF
TRBV27	TRBJ2-1	once	TRBD2	TGTGCCAGCAGTGGAACGTCGTTTCTAGCGGGCAGAGACCACAATGAGCAGTTCTTC	CASSGTSFLAGRDHNEQFF
TRBV7-6	TRBJ2-7	-	TRBD2	TGTGCCAGCAGCTTAGGGGTAGCGGGAGTGGTCCACGAGCAGTACTTC	CASSLGVAGVVHEQYF
TRBV11-2	TRBJ1-6	-	-	TGTGCCAGCAGCCCGCAGGCAGGCTATAATTCACCCCTCCACTTT	CASSPQAGYNSPLHF
TRBV11-2	TRBJ2-2	-	TRBD2	TGTGCCAGCAGCCGCCTAGGCGGGGGGAAGAACACCGGGGAGCTGTTTTTT	CASSRLGGGKNTGELFF
TRBV5-1	TRBJ2-3	-	TRBD2	TGCGCCAGCAAGGCGCGGGGGGGACGGGCAGATACGCAGTATTTT	CASKARGGRADTQYF
TRBV6-4	TRBJ2-3	-	TRBD1	TGTGCCAGATCGACAGGGGGCGGCACAGATACGCAGTATTTT	CARSTGGGTDTQYF
TRBV3-1/TRBV3-2	TRBJ1-6	-	TRBD1	TGTGCCAGCAGCCAACAGACAGGGCCCAGTAATTCACCCCTCCACTTT	CASSQQTGPSNSPLHF
TRBV2	TRBJ1-2	-	TRBD1	TGTGCCAGCTGGAGGACAGGGCACCGATATGGCTACACCTTC	CASWRTGHRYGYTF
TRBV4-1	TRBJ1-2	-	-	TGCGCCAGCAGCCAAGGGGGAGACGCCTATGGCTACACCTTC	CASSQGGDAYGYTF
TRBV3-1/TRBV3-2	TRBJ2-1	-	-	TGTGCCAGCACTACAGGGAGCTCCTACAATGAGCAGTTCTTC	CASTTGSSYNEQFF
TRBV7-2	TRBJ1-3	many	-	TGTGCCAGCAGCTTACGGGAGAGCTCTGGAAACACCATATATTTT	CASSLRESSGNTIYF
TRBV28	TRBJ1-5	once	TRBD1	TGTGCCAGCAGACCTATGACAGGGGACAATCAGCCCCAGCATTTT	CASRPMTGDNQPQHF
TRBV12-3/TRBV12-4	TRBJ2-1	-	-	TGTGCCAGCAGTCCGGACAGTTACAATGAGCAGTTCTTC	CASSPDSYNEQFF
TRBV10-2	TRBJ1-2	once	TRBD1	TGCGCCAGCAGTGAGGGCAGGGGGATCGGGGGCTACACCTTC	CASSEGRGIGGYTF
TRBV19	TRBJ2-3	-	-	TGTGCCAGTAGTATCACGCAGACTACTAGCACAGATACGCAGTATTTT	CASSITQTTSTDTQYF
TRBV27	TRBJ2-7	once	-	TGTGCCAGCAGTTTAGGGACGACAGGGAGGTCCCACGAGCAGTACTTC	CASSLGTTGRSHEQYF
TRBV7-9	TRBJ2-2	-	-	TGTGCCAGCAGCTATACTAGCTACAACACCGGGGAGCTGTTTTTT	CASSYTSYNTGELFF
TRBV28	TRBJ1-2	-	-	TGTGCCATCTGGGGCAGGGAGGATTATGGCTACACCTTC	CAIWGREDYGYTF
TRBV9	TRBJ2-5	-	TRBD1	TGTGCCAGCAGCAAGACAGGGGAGAGGGTCAAGACCCAGTACTTC	CASSKTGERVKTQYF
TRBV19	TRBJ1-5	-	TRBD1	TGTGCCGGGGGACAGGGGCTCAATCAGCCCCAGCATTTT	CAGGQGLNQPQHF
TRBV6-6	TRBJ2-5	-	TRBD1	TGTGCCAGCAATATAAAACAGGGGCTGGAGACCCAGTACTTC	CASNIKQGLETQYF
TRBV27	TRBJ1-2	-	-	TGTGCCAGCAGTTTATTGCTGGGGGAGGGGGGCTACACCTTC	CASSLLLGEGGYTF
TRBV28	TRBJ1-3	once	-	TGTGCCAGCATTAGCCCAGAATCCGCCCTGTATTCTGGAAACACCATATATTTT	CASISPESALYSGNTIYF
TRBV2	TRBJ1-5	few	-	TGTGCCAGCCGGGCTCCAGGGGATGATCAGCCCCAGCATTTT	CASRAPGDDQPQHF
TRBV5-1	TRBJ2-1	-	TRBD1	TGCGCCAGCAGCTTGGAACAGGGGGACTACAATGAGCAGTTCTTC	CASSLEQGDYNEQFF
TRBV7-8	TRBJ2-3	-	-	TGTGCCAGCAGCTTCACAGATCAAGATACGCAGTATTTT	CASSFTDQDTQYF
TRBV7-3	TRBJ2-7	-	TRBD2	TGTGCCAGCAGCTTAAATCCGGGGGGGCCGCACGAGCAGTACTTC	CASSLNPGGPHEQYF
TRBV12-3/TRBV12-4	TRBJ2-7	-	-	TGTGCCAGCAGTTTAGTACAGGGCTACGAGCAGTACTTC	CASSLVQGYEQYF
TRBV7-2	TRBJ1-2	-	-	TGTGCCAGCAGCCATCGGCAGAAATCGGGTGGCTACACCTTC	CASSHRQKSGGYTF
TRBV13	TRBJ2-3	-	TRBD2	TGTGCCAGCAGTCTTGGCGGGGGGGTCAATACGCAGTATTTT	CASSLGGGVNTQYF
TRBV5-1	TRBJ2-1	-	-	TGCGCCAGCAGCCGCGGGGGCGGGTCCTACAATGAGCAGTTCTTC	CASSRGGGSYNEQFF
TRBV2	TRBJ1-6	-	-	TGTGCCAGCAGTAGGGGCCCTAATTCACCCCTCCACTTT	CASSRGPNSPLHF
TRBV11-1	TRBJ2-5	-	-	TGTGCCAGCAGCTTTAACAGCCAAGAGACCCAGTACTTC	CASSFNSQETQYF